These 13 T cell receptor beta chains were sequenced from one sample in a study of T cells in localized non-small cell lung cancer. Assay: immunoSEQ multiplex PCR; the TCRdb copy retains only in-frame clones and omits some. The sample gives about 21,000 clones, approximately 83% of which show up once; roughly 4% is in the top ten. The sequencing here drew on peripheral blood, taken before any cancer treatment. The origin of the receptors is a man between 40 and 70 years old with stage I lung adenocarcinoma.

The V and J genes are TRBV11-2 and TRBJ1-2; D possibly corresponds to TRBD1 (5 bases). With 3 bases removed from V and 8 bases from J, the gap between germline ends came to 16 bases. CDR3 length: 14 amino acids. The germline gives CDR1 SGHAT, CDR2 FQNNGV. CDR3 sequence (DNA): TGTGCCAGCAGCTTCCTCAGGGCCGCCGGAGGCTACACCTTC. Protein product: CASSFLRAAGGYTF.

The chain combines TRBV28 with TRBJ1-6; D unresolved. Germline V gene sequence: CDR1 MDHEN, CDR2 SYDVKM. V was clipped by 7 bases and J by 0 bases, with 19 bases between them. The CDR3 sequence is 18 residues long. CDR3: CASTSFELMASYNSPLHF. CDR3 bases: TGTGCCAGCACCTCTTTTGAGCTAATGGCCTCCTATAATTCACCCCTCCACTTT.

The rearrangement links TRBV5-4 to TRBJ1-5; 7 bases agree with TRBD1. The CDR3 is 15 amino acids. The V gene's germline CDR1 is SGHNT and CDR2 YYREEE (reference sequence). V lost 4 bases and J lost 1; bases outside the gene matches: 5. The CDR3 spells CASSPGTESNQPQHF. Written as DNA, the CDR3 is TGTGCCAGCAGCCCCGGGACAGAAAGCAATCAGCCCCAGCATTTT.

V usage is TRBV9 and J usage is TRBJ2-5, with a possible D match to TRBD2 (7 bases). CDR1 and CDR2 from the germline V gene are SGDLS and YYNGEE. The ends were cut back, 7 bases at V and 4 bases at J, with 11 bases in the middle. CDR3 length: 12 residues. In DNA form, the CDR3 reads TGTGCCAGCGGCGGGGGCGGAGAGACCCAGTACTTC. This codes for CASGGGGETQYF. Supplemented by reference TRBV9 and TRBJ2-5, the full variable domain reads DSGVTQTPKHLITATGQRVTLRCSPRSGDLSVYWYQQSLDQGLQFLIQYYNGEERAKGNILERFSAQQFPDLHSELNLSSLELGDSALYFCASGGGGETQYFGPGTRLLVL.

This clone was recorded a few times. The chain uses TRBV2 and TRBJ2-1; TRBD2 aligns across 9 bases. Trimming removed 2 bases from V and 4 bases from J; junction bases left unmatched: 3. CDR3 length: 15 residues. Germline V lookup: CDR1 SNHLY, CDR2 FYNNEI. The DNA for the CDR3 is TGTGCCAGCAGTGAATTTAGCGGGGGATACAATGAGCAGTTCTTC. It translates to CASSEFSGGYNEQFF.

This clone has only a few counts. The V and J genes are TRBV27 and TRBJ2-4; tentative D call: TRBD1 (6 bases). This CDR3 spans 14 amino acids. Germline V gene lookup returns CDR1 MNHEY and CDR2 SMNVEV (reference sequence). Trimming shortened V by 6 bases and J by 1 base, and 10 bases separated the two germline ends. CDR3 sequence reads: CASSRDRAKNIQYF. The CDR3 nucleotides read TGTGCCAGCAGCCGAGACAGGGCCAAAAACATTCAGTACTTC.

The V gene is TRBV7-2, the J gene TRBJ1-2; no definite D call. Trimming took off 5 bases at V and 2 bases at J, with 9 bases between the two ends. CDR1 and CDR2 (germline): SGHTA, FQGNSA. This CDR3 is built from 13 residues. The CDR3 region has the DNA TGTGCCAGCAGCCTGGCAAGAAACTATGGCTACACCTTC. It specifies CASSLARNYGYTF.

This chain links TRBV6-5 with TRBJ2-5, with D perhaps assigned TRBD1 or TRBD2 (5 bases each). The CDR3 loop spans 13 amino acids. Per the germline V gene, CDR1 is MNHEY and CDR2 is SVGAGI. The V end lost 4 bases, the J end lost 0 bases, and 6 bases lay between the germline ends. This CDR3 reads CASSSGHQETQYF. The CDR3 bases are TGTGCCAGCAGTTCGGGACACCAAGAGACCCAGTACTTC.

The chain joins TRBV7-3 to TRBJ2-2; D tentatively fits TRBD1 or TRBD2 (5 bases each). The length of the CDR3 is 13 residues. V lost 4 bases and J lost 5, with 8 bases in between. The germline V gene has CDR1 SGHTA and CDR2 FQGTGA. The CDR3 DNA reads TGTGCCAGCAGCTCGGGGACGACCGGGGAGCTGTTTTTT. It specifies CASSSGTTGELFF.

V usage is TRBV5-4 and J usage is TRBJ1-2, with D uncertain. Deletions cut 1 base from V and 4 bases from J, with 8 bases between. Germline V CDR1 and CDR2: SGHNT, YYREEE (reference sequence). This CDR3 comprises 13 residues. The chain's CDR3 is CASSLQTVYGYTF. The CDR3 DNA reads TGTGCCAGCAGCTTGCAAACCGTCTATGGCTACACCTTC.

J is TRBJ2-7 and V is TRBV27; TRBD1 aligns across 8 bases. The CDR3 sequence is 16 residues long. V was pared by 5 bases and J by 4 bases, with 13 bases of the junction left unmatched. In germline, CDR1 is MNHEY, CDR2 SMNVEV (reference sequence). The CDR3: CASSPMGQGAFYEQYF. Written as DNA, the CDR3 is TGTGCCAGCAGTCCAATGGGGCAGGGGGCCTTTTACGAGCAGTACTTC.

Notes on this clone: At one boundary the junction diverges from the germline segment, which might be a read error. The chain links TRBV28 to TRBJ1-1; D uncertain. Germline-derived CDR1 and CDR2 are MDHEN and SYDVKM. CDR3 size: 15 residues. CDR3 bases: TGTGCCAACAGTCCTACTGGCTTGAGCCACACTGAAGCTTTCTTT. It specifies CANSPTGLSHTEAFF.

The rearrangement uses TRBV11-2 and TRBJ2-1; D not certain. V dropped 7 bases and J dropped 3 bases, with 10 bases sitting between them. The CDR3 is 13 amino acids. CDR1 is SGHAT and CDR2 is FQNNGV in the germline V gene. The CDR3 nucleotides are TGTGCCAGCACGCCGGCCCACTACAATGAGCAGTTCTTC. Amino acid sequence: CASTPAHYNEQFF.